The clone carrying this T cell receptor beta chain was counted a few times. Clones were sequenced by immunoSEQ multiplex PCR, and TCRdb holds only the in-frame ones, with some missing. Among some 20,000 clones, nearly 90% were seen once, and the ten largest hold roughly 7.1%. This entry belongs to a study of blood T cell repertoires in COVID-19. Study context: Spain, Italy and the United States supplied samples that represented acute and convalescent COVID-19. The cDNA or gDNA used as material had been derived from T cells, B-cell-depleted T cells, or PBMCs.

The sequence derives from a human donor with active COVID-19. The donor label of this sample is uncertain. The material sequenced was peripheral blood.

For the CDR3, the DNA is TGTGCCAGCAGCCGAACAGGCTACGAGCAGTACTTC. It encodes CASSRTGYEQYF. This chain uses TRBV7-9 with TRBJ2-7; D may be TRBD1 (5 bases). This CDR3 comprises 12 residues. Trimming pared 5 bases from V and 3 bases from J, leaving 8 bases between. The germline gives CDR1 SEHNR, CDR2 FQNEAQ (reference sequence). The full variable domain, its missing parts supplied by reference TRBV7-9 and TRBJ2-7, is DTGVSQNPRHKITKRGQNVTFRCDPISEHNRLYWYRQTLGQGPEFLTYFQNEAQLEKSRLLSDRFSAERPKGSFSTLEIQRTEQGDSAMYLCASSRTGYEQYFGPGTRLTVT.